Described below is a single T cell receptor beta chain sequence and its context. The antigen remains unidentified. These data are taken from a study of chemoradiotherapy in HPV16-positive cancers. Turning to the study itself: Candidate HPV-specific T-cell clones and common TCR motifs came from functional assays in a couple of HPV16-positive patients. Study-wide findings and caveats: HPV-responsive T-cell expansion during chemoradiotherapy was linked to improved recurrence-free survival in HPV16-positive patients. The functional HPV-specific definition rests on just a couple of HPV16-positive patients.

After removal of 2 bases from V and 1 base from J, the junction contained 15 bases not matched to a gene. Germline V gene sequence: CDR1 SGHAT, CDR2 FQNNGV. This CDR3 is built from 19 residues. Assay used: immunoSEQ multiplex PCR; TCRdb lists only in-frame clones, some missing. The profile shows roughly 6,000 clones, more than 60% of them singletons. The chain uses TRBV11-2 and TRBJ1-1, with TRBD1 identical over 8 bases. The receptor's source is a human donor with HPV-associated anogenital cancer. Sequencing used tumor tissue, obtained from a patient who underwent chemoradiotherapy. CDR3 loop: CASSLTSAGQGRRNTEAFF. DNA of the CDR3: TGTGCCAGCAGCTTAACGTCTGCTGGACAGGGAAGAAGGAACACTGAAGCTTTCTTT.